This is a list of T cell receptor beta chains from one sample in a study of regulatory dendritic cells for organ transplantation. TCRdb's copy holds only in-frame clones and misses some; the assay was immunoSEQ multiplex PCR. The sample lists 30,000 to 40,000 clones, roughly 91% occurring once. The specimen was naive CD4+ T cells from blood. The origin of the receptors is a human donor in good health. Each CDR3 is given with its conserved first and last residue. The order of the fields is V gene, clone size, J gene, D gene, CDR3 protein, CDR3 DNA. D genes are given only for firm matches. A row's size may be missing; if present it is once, few, many or a size class.

V gene: TRBV7-9; clone size: NA; J gene: TRBJ2-7; D gene: NA; CDR3 protein: CASSLVAVRDRRDYEQYF; CDR3 DNA: TGTGCCAGCAGCTTAGTGGCAGTGCGGGATCGGAGGGACTACGAGCAGTACTTC
V gene: TRBV7-6; clone size: NA; J gene: TRBJ1-3; D gene: NA; CDR3 protein: CASSLGVSGNTIYF; CDR3 DNA: TGTGCCAGCAGCTTAGGAGTCTCTGGAAACACCATATATTTT
V gene: TRBV7-7; clone size: NA; J gene: TRBJ2-1; D gene: TRBD2; CDR3 protein: CASSRSGATYNEQFF; CDR3 DNA: TGTGCTAGCAGCCGTAGCGGGGCGACCTACAATGAGCAGTTCTTC
V gene: TRBV6-6; clone size: NA; J gene: TRBJ2-3; D gene: NA; CDR3 protein: CASSPRLGLGPFTQYF; CDR3 DNA: TGTGCCAGCAGTCCCCGTTTGGGACTCGGGCCGTTCACGCAGTATTTT
V gene: TRBV7-9; clone size: few; J gene: TRBJ1-1; D gene: TRBD1; CDR3 protein: CASSLGTGILMNTEAFF; CDR3 DNA: TGTGCCAGCAGCTTAGGGACAGGGATACTCATGAACACTGAAGCTTTCTTT
V gene: TRBV11-2; clone size: NA; J gene: TRBJ1-2; D gene: NA; CDR3 protein: CASSFKGREAVEGYTF; CDR3 DNA: TGTGCCAGCAGCTTCAAGGGTAGGGAAGCGGTTGAAGGCTACACCTTC
V gene: TRBV5-1; clone size: NA; J gene: TRBJ2-7; D gene: NA; CDR3 protein: CASSQSLLGSYEQYF; CDR3 DNA: TGCGCCAGCAGCCAATCCCTACTAGGGTCCTACGAGCAGTACTTC
V gene: TRBV7-8; clone size: NA; J gene: TRBJ2-7; D gene: TRBD1; CDR3 protein: CASSTDRDRGRWVTYEQYF; CDR3 DNA: TGTGCCAGCAGCACCGACCGGGACAGGGGCAGATGGGTCACCTACGAGCAGTACTTC
V gene: TRBV19; clone size: once; J gene: TRBJ1-1; D gene: TRBD1; CDR3 protein: CASSRQGVRTEAFF; CDR3 DNA: TGTGCCAGTAGTAGACAGGGGGTGCGAACTGAAGCTTTCTTT
V gene: TRBV18; clone size: NA; J gene: TRBJ1-2; D gene: NA; CDR3 protein: CASSKDSLARADTF; CDR3 DNA: TGTGCCAGCTCAAAAGACAGTTTAGCCAGGGCTGACACCTTC
V gene: TRBV7-2; clone size: NA; J gene: TRBJ1-1; D gene: TRBD1; CDR3 protein: CASSPGTGRTWAEAFF; CDR3 DNA: TGTGCCAGCAGCCCCGGGACAGGGAGAACTTGGGCTGAAGCTTTCTTT
V gene: TRBV6-5; clone size: NA; J gene: TRBJ1-2; D gene: NA; CDR3 protein: CASSYSNLWDGYTF; CDR3 DNA: TGTGCCAGCAGTTATAGTAATTTGTGGGATGGCTACACCTTC
V gene: TRBV7-2; clone size: NA; J gene: TRBJ2-5; D gene: NA; CDR3 protein: CASSFSTGETQYF; CDR3 DNA: TGTGCCAGCAGCTTCAGTACCGGGGAGACCCAGTACTTC
V gene: TRBV19; clone size: NA; J gene: TRBJ2-6; D gene: TRBD1; CDR3 protein: CAVRGTGLLSGANVLTF; CDR3 DNA: TGTGCCGTAAGAGGGACAGGGTTACTATCTGGGGCCAACGTCCTGACTTTC
V gene: TRBV7-2; clone size: NA; J gene: TRBJ2-6; D gene: NA; CDR3 protein: CASSQPISGANVLTF; CDR3 DNA: TGTGCCAGCAGCCAACCTATCTCTGGGGCCAACGTCCTGACTTTC
V gene: TRBV15; clone size: once; J gene: TRBJ1-1; D gene: TRBD1; CDR3 protein: CATSRDPDRATEAFF; CDR3 DNA: TGTGCCACCAGCAGAGATCCGGACAGGGCCACTGAAGCTTTCTTT
V gene: TRBV10-3; clone size: NA; J gene: TRBJ1-1; D gene: TRBD1; CDR3 protein: CATWDRGFPEAFF; CDR3 DNA: TGTGCCACTTGGGACAGGGGTTTCCCTGAAGCTTTCTTT
V gene: TRBV27; clone size: few; J gene: TRBJ1-1; D gene: NA; CDR3 protein: CASSLARGVTEAFF; CDR3 DNA: TGTGCCAGCAGCCTTGCCCGGGGAGTCACTGAAGCTTTCTTT
V gene: TRBV28; clone size: NA; J gene: TRBJ1-3; D gene: NA; CDR3 protein: CASSFLGTSGNTIYF; CDR3 DNA: TGTGCCAGCAGTTTTCTGGGGACCTCTGGAAACACCATATATTTT
V gene: TRBV29-1; clone size: NA; J gene: TRBJ2-3; D gene: NA; CDR3 protein: CSVVLSPSTDTQYF; CDR3 DNA: TGCAGCGTTGTTCTAAGCCCTAGCACAGATACGCAGTATTTT
V gene: TRBV5-6; clone size: NA; J gene: TRBJ2-3; D gene: NA; CDR3 protein: CASSLARGTDTQYF; CDR3 DNA: TGTGCCAGCAGCTTGGCGAGGGGCACAGATACGCAGTATTTT
V gene: TRBV18; clone size: few; J gene: TRBJ1-6; D gene: TRBD1; CDR3 protein: CASSPPGGQGNSPLHF; CDR3 DNA: TGTGCCAGCTCACCACCAGGAGGACAGGGGAATTCACCCCTCCACTTT
V gene: TRBV15; clone size: NA; J gene: TRBJ2-1; D gene: TRBD2; CDR3 protein: CATSRAGTSANEQFF; CDR3 DNA: TGTGCCACCAGCAGAGCCGGGACTAGCGCAAATGAGCAGTTCTTC
V gene: TRBV6-5; clone size: NA; J gene: TRBJ2-2; D gene: NA; CDR3 protein: CAQNKPGPSTRELFF; CDR3 DNA: TGTGCCCAAAATAAACCAGGGCCTTCAACCCGGGAGCTGTTTTTT
V gene: TRBV9; clone size: NA; J gene: TRBJ1-2; D gene: NA; CDR3 protein: CASSVDLPGKGYTF; CDR3 DNA: TGTGCCAGCAGCGTAGATCTGCCGGGGAAAGGCTACACCTTC
V gene: TRBV11-2; clone size: NA; J gene: TRBJ2-1; D gene: NA; CDR3 protein: CASSLVRGYYNEQFF; CDR3 DNA: TGTGCCAGCAGCTTAGTGCGGGGATATTACAATGAGCAGTTCTTC
V gene: TRBV6-5; clone size: NA; J gene: TRBJ1-6; D gene: NA; CDR3 protein: CASRRGRENSPLHF; CDR3 DNA: TGTGCCAGCAGAAGGGGCAGGGAAAATTCACCCCTCCACTTT
V gene: TRBV6-5; clone size: NA; J gene: TRBJ2-3; D gene: NA; CDR3 protein: CASSRTSTDTQYF; CDR3 DNA: TGTGCCAGCAGCCGGACTAGCACAGATACGCAGTATTTT
V gene: TRBV14; clone size: NA; J gene: TRBJ2-7; D gene: NA; CDR3 protein: CASSQDSGWSYEQYF; CDR3 DNA: TGTGCCAGCAGCCAAGATTCAGGATGGTCCTACGAGCAGTACTTC
V gene: TRBV30; clone size: NA; J gene: TRBJ2-3; D gene: NA; CDR3 protein: CAWSVGGSTDTQYF; CDR3 DNA: TGTGCCTGGAGTGTGGGCGGGAGCACAGATACGCAGTATTTT
V gene: TRBV5-4; clone size: NA; J gene: TRBJ2-3; D gene: TRBD2; CDR3 protein: CASSSSREGADTQYF; CDR3 DNA: TGTGCCAGCAGCTCAAGTCGGGAGGGGGCAGATACGCAGTATTTT
V gene: TRBV5-4; clone size: NA; J gene: TRBJ2-5; D gene: NA; CDR3 protein: CASTYFPGETQYF; CDR3 DNA: TGTGCCAGCACTTACTTCCCGGGAGAGACCCAGTACTTC